This T cell receptor beta chain was found in a study of human T cells and chemical hapten exposure. The time point was: patch test 2, 6 weeks after DPC sensitization. The treatment denotes: therapeutic diphenylcyclopropenone sensitization with weekly scalp DPC. TCRdb recomputed calls from the RACE reads with MiXCR, one row per CDR3 protein. The sample contains fewer than 100,000 distinct CDR3 sequences, approximately 8.6% of which appear only once. Findings and caveats of the study: Expanded TCR sets contained significantly more large CDR3 similarity clusters than controls. Sensitizing with DPC caused no change in TCRs above 1 in 1000 frequency. Since the donors had alopecia, their immune response may not be the same as that of healthy people.

CDR3 length: 11 amino acids. In germline, CDR1 is DFQATT, CDR2 SNEGSKA (reference sequence). Trimming shortened V by 3 bases and J by 5 bases, and 8 bases separated the two germline ends. This clonotype was seen many times. Its antigen remains unknown. J is TRBJ2-7 and V is TRBV20-1; D gene unclear. This sample comprised whole blood, obtained in connection with sensitization to the hapten diphenylcyclopropenone (DPC). This sequence originates from a middle-aged woman with alopecia areata. Some clones in this sample may be carry-over from other donors' samples. The CDR3 coding sequence is TGCAGTGCTAGTGTTTTCGACGAGCAGTACTTC. As protein: CSASVFDEQYF.